The entry below describes one T cell receptor beta chain. The data belong to a study of cytomegalovirus exposure and HLA in healthy donors. PCR amplification relied on 60 Vbeta primers (plus 13 Jbeta primers). Using immunoSEQ multiplex PCR, the repertoire was profiled, and TCRdb retains in-frame clones only, with some absent. The data contain roughly 130,000 clones, under 85% of them singletons. The CDR3 has 15 residues. Trimming stripped 8 bases from V and 2 bases from J, with 18 bases between. Germline V gives CDR1 LGHNA, CDR2 YSLEER. The chain recombines TRBV4-3 with TRBJ2-5; D perhaps matches TRBD2 (7 bases). The sequencing sample was made of PBMCs. This TCR came from a woman between 50 and 59 years old in good health and CMV-seropositive. The CDR3 here is CASSQEGGLQETQYF. DNA of the CDR3: TGCGCCAGCTCTCAGGAGGGGGGGCTTCAAGAGACCCAGTACTTC.